This is a list of T cell receptor beta chains from one sample in a study of blood T cell repertoires in COVID-19. Clones were read by immunoSEQ multiplex PCR, and TCRdb kept only the in-frame ones, dropping some. The table has tens of thousands of clones, more than 75% seen once. Sequenced: peripheral blood. These receptors were obtained from a woman aged 80 or over with active COVID-19. Both conserved end residues are part of each CDR3. The order of the fields is CDR3 protein, CDR3 DNA, J gene, D gene, clone size, V gene. D genes are given only for firm matches. Size is stated for part of the rows, as once, few or many counts, or as a class when the clone is expanded.

CDR3aa: CASSPVAGRPEQFF
CDR3nt: TGTGCCAGCAGTCCCGTCGCGGGGCGCCCTGAGCAGTTCTTC
j_gene: TRBJ2-1
d_gene: .
abundance: few
v_gene: TRBV6-5

CDR3aa: CASSQQQGSSYNEQFF
CDR3nt: TGTGCCAGCAGCCAACAACAGGGTAGCTCCTACAATGAGCAGTTCTTC
j_gene: TRBJ2-1
d_gene: .
abundance: .
v_gene: TRBV7-9

CDR3aa: CASSPGTANYGYTF
CDR3nt: TGTGCCAGTTCCCCCGGGACAGCCAACTATGGCTACACCTTC
j_gene: TRBJ1-2
d_gene: TRBD1
abundance: once
v_gene: TRBV7-2

CDR3aa: CASSVGLPTGELFF
CDR3nt: TGTGCCAGCAGCGTGGGACTACCGACCGGGGAGCTGTTTTTT
j_gene: TRBJ2-2
d_gene: TRBD2
abundance: .
v_gene: TRBV9

CDR3aa: CASSQAPGQGTDTEAFF
CDR3nt: TGCGCCAGCAGCCAAGCTCCGGGACAGGGGACGGATACTGAAGCTTTCTTT
j_gene: TRBJ1-1
d_gene: TRBD1
abundance: .
v_gene: TRBV4-1

CDR3aa: CASSQEEDQPQHF
CDR3nt: TGTGCCAGCAGCCAAGAGGAGGACCAGCCCCAGCATTTT
j_gene: TRBJ1-5
d_gene: .
abundance: .
v_gene: TRBV14

CDR3aa: CASSQAQTVNYGYTF
CDR3nt: TGTGCCAGCAGCCAAGCCCAGACAGTTAACTATGGCTACACCTTC
j_gene: TRBJ1-2
d_gene: .
abundance: .
v_gene: TRBV4-2

CDR3aa: CATSDPRTPNSYNEQFF
CDR3nt: TGTGCCACCAGTGATCCTAGGACTCCCAACTCCTACAATGAGCAGTTCTTC
j_gene: TRBJ2-1
d_gene: .
abundance: once
v_gene: TRBV24-1

CDR3aa: CASSDSNGPNYGYTF
CDR3nt: TGTGCCAGCAGTGACTCGAATGGGCCTAACTATGGCTACACCTTC
j_gene: TRBJ1-2
d_gene: .
abundance: .
v_gene: TRBV6-4

CDR3aa: CASSRLGVGYNEQFF
CDR3nt: TGTGCCAGCAGTAGACTAGGTGTGGGATACAATGAGCAGTTCTTC
j_gene: TRBJ2-1
d_gene: .
abundance: .
v_gene: TRBV28

CDR3aa: CSVKGDTTTYEQYF
CDR3nt: TGCAGCGTTAAGGGAGACACGACAACCTACGAGCAGTACTTC
j_gene: TRBJ2-7
d_gene: .
abundance: .
v_gene: TRBV29-1

CDR3aa: CASSEQGRNTEAFF
CDR3nt: TGTGCCAGCAGTGAACAGGGGAGGAACACTGAAGCTTTCTTT
j_gene: TRBJ1-1
d_gene: .
abundance: .
v_gene: TRBV2

CDR3aa: CASRPQSTDTQYF
CDR3nt: TGTGCCAGCAGACCACAGAGCACAGATACGCAGTATTTT
j_gene: TRBJ2-3
d_gene: .
abundance: once
v_gene: TRBV28

CDR3aa: CASSLVPSGRAGGTDTQYF
CDR3nt: TGTGCCAGCAGCTTAGTTCCTAGCGGGAGGGCGGGAGGCACAGATACGCAGTATTTT
j_gene: TRBJ2-3
d_gene: TRBD2
abundance: .
v_gene: TRBV7-2

CDR3aa: CASSSSGSADTQYF
CDR3nt: TGTGCCAGCAGTTCTAGCGGGAGTGCTGATACGCAGTATTTT
j_gene: TRBJ2-3
d_gene: TRBD2
abundance: .
v_gene: TRBV7-3

CDR3aa: CASRGDRGRNQPQHF
CDR3nt: TGTGCCAGCAGGGGGGACAGGGGGCGGAATCAGCCCCAGCATTTT
j_gene: TRBJ1-5
d_gene: TRBD1
abundance: once
v_gene: TRBV6-6

CDR3aa: CASSLGAGYNEQFF
CDR3nt: TGCGCCAGCAGCTTAGGAGCAGGGTACAATGAGCAGTTCTTC
j_gene: TRBJ2-1
d_gene: .
abundance: once
v_gene: TRBV5-1

CDR3aa: CASSRTDRQEGNTIYF
CDR3nt: TGTGCCAGCAGCCGGACCGACAGGCAGGAGGGAAACACCATATATTTT
j_gene: TRBJ1-3
d_gene: .
abundance: .
v_gene: TRBV7-2

CDR3aa: CASNSRAGGNTIYF
CDR3nt: TGTGCCTCTAACTCCAGGGCTGGTGGAAACACCATATATTTT
j_gene: TRBJ1-3
d_gene: .
abundance: .
v_gene: TRBV30

CDR3aa: CSAGGRGSTDTQYF
CDR3nt: TGCAGTGCTGGTGGCAGGGGATCCACAGATACGCAGTATTTT
j_gene: TRBJ2-3
d_gene: .
abundance: .
v_gene: TRBV20-1

CDR3aa: CASRPGTGEDTSPYEQYF
CDR3nt: TGTGCCAGCAGGCCCGGGACAGGGGAGGATACTAGCCCCTACGAGCAGTACTTC
j_gene: TRBJ2-7
d_gene: TRBD1
abundance: .
v_gene: TRBV6-4

CDR3aa: CSASRGYSRFF
CDR3nt: TGCAGTGCCAGCAGGGGCTACTCGCGGTTCTTC
j_gene: TRBJ2-1
d_gene: .
abundance: .
v_gene: TRBV20-1

CDR3aa: CASSLDGQGYGYTF
CDR3nt: TGTGCCAGCAGCTTGGACGGACAGGGATATGGCTACACCTTC
j_gene: TRBJ1-2
d_gene: TRBD1
abundance: .
v_gene: TRBV7-8

CDR3aa: CASRCPPSREARPREQYF
CDR3nt: TGTGCCAGCAGGTGCCCTCCCTCGCGGGAGGCCCGGCCTCGAGAGCAGTACTTC
j_gene: TRBJ2-7
d_gene: TRBD2
abundance: .
v_gene: TRBV27

CDR3aa: CAIRSSGDTDTQYF
CDR3nt: TGTGCCATCAGGTCTAGCGGGGACACAGATACGCAGTATTTT
j_gene: TRBJ2-3
d_gene: TRBD2
abundance: .
v_gene: TRBV10-3

CDR3aa: CASSLRAGGQETQYF
CDR3nt: TGTGCCAGCAGCTTAAGAGCGGGGGGACAAGAGACCCAGTACTTC
j_gene: TRBJ2-5
d_gene: TRBD2
abundance: .
v_gene: TRBV7-9

CDR3aa: CAVTSGTGSYNEQFF
CDR3nt: TGTGCCGTTACTAGCGGGACGGGCTCCTACAATGAGCAGTTCTTC
j_gene: TRBJ2-1
d_gene: TRBD2
abundance: .
v_gene: TRBV7-9

CDR3aa: CSVQGVSTQYF
CDR3nt: TGCAGCGTTCAAGGAGTTTCGACGCAGTATTTT
j_gene: TRBJ2-3
d_gene: .
abundance: .
v_gene: TRBV29-1

CDR3aa: CASSPTRTGELFF
CDR3nt: TGTGCCAGCAGCCCCACTCGCACCGGGGAGCTGTTTTTT
j_gene: TRBJ2-2
d_gene: .
abundance: .
v_gene: TRBV7-3

CDR3aa: CASSPGQGRQNEQYF
CDR3nt: TGTGCCAGCTCACCCGGACAGGGCAGGCAAAACGAGCAGTACTTC
j_gene: TRBJ2-7
d_gene: TRBD1
abundance: .
v_gene: TRBV18

CDR3aa: CASSVASGPLDEQYF
CDR3nt: TGTGCCAGCAGCGTAGCCTCCGGCCCCCTAGACGAGCAGTACTTC
j_gene: TRBJ2-7
d_gene: .
abundance: few
v_gene: TRBV9

CDR3aa: CASSLSSGDTDTQYF
CDR3nt: TGTGCCAGCAGTTTATCTAGCGGAGACACAGATACGCAGTATTTT
j_gene: TRBJ2-3
d_gene: TRBD2
abundance: .
v_gene: TRBV28

CDR3aa: CASSAKQGAGAPYGYTF
CDR3nt: TGTGCCAGTAGTGCCAAACAGGGGGCGGGGGCCCCCTATGGCTACACCTTC
j_gene: TRBJ1-2
d_gene: TRBD1
abundance: .
v_gene: TRBV19

CDR3aa: CSVVSSGRKDEQFF
CDR3nt: TGCAGCGTTGTTTCTAGCGGGAGAAAGGATGAGCAGTTCTTC
j_gene: TRBJ2-1
d_gene: TRBD2
abundance: .
v_gene: TRBV29-1

CDR3aa: CASSRGGSTDTQYF
CDR3nt: TGCGCCAGCAGCAGGGGCGGCAGCACAGATACGCAGTATTTT
j_gene: TRBJ2-3
d_gene: .
abundance: .
v_gene: TRBV5-1

CDR3aa: CASSHKTRPITYEQYF
CDR3nt: TGTGCCAGCAGCCATAAAACGCGCCCAATAACCTACGAGCAGTACTTC
j_gene: TRBJ2-7
d_gene: .
abundance: .
v_gene: TRBV7-8

CDR3aa: CASSQNSIARNYEQYF
CDR3nt: TGTGCCAGCAGCCAAAATTCCATAGCGAGAAACTACGAGCAGTACTTC
j_gene: TRBJ2-7
d_gene: .
abundance: .
v_gene: TRBV3-1/TRBV3-2

CDR3aa: CASSIVPGLVGEQYF
CDR3nt: TGTGCCAGTAGTATAGTACCGGGACTAGTGGGCGAGCAGTACTTC
j_gene: TRBJ2-7
d_gene: TRBD2
abundance: .
v_gene: TRBV19

CDR3aa: CASSKSSGNSYNEQFF
CDR3nt: TGTGCCAGCAGTAAGTCTAGCGGGAACTCCTACAATGAGCAGTTCTTC
j_gene: TRBJ2-1
d_gene: TRBD2
abundance: .
v_gene: TRBV27

CDR3aa: CASSLSGNQPQHF
CDR3nt: TGTGCCAGCAGCTTGTCAGGGAATCAGCCCCAGCATTTT
j_gene: TRBJ1-5
d_gene: .
abundance: once
v_gene: TRBV7-2